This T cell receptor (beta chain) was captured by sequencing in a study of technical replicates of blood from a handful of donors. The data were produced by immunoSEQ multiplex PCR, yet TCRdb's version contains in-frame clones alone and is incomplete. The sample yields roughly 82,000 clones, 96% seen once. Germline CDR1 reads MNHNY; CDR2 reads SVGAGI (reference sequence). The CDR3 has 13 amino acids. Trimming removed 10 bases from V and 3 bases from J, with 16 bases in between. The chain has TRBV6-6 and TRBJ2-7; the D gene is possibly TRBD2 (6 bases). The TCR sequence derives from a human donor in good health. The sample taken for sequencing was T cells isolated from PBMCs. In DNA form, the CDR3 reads TGTGCCACCACTCCCCCCGGGGGCTACGAGCAGTACTTC. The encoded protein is CATTPPGGYEQYF.